The TCR beta chain under discussion was sequenced for a study of identical twins. Study-level findings and limits: Out-of-frame TCR alpha sharing observed in monozygotic twins exceeded model estimates.

In this sample, this clonotype turned up many times. Its specificity is not known. Addition of a universal primer site occurred through template switching, and cDNA carried unique molecular identifiers. MiXCR, applied by TCRdb to the 5' RACE reads, yields one record per CDR3 protein. The sample records 150,000 or so distinct CDR3 sequences, roughly 3.5% being singletons. The CDR3 runs 14 residues. Trimming left V 5 bases short and J 2 bases short, with 9 bases between. Germline values: CDR1 MDHEN, CDR2 SYDVKM. Healthy Caucasians made up all donors. The chain recombines TRBV28 with TRBJ2-2; D not resolved. This clonotype was sampled from a young man in good health. Sequencing was performed on memory T cells sorted from blood. CDR3: CASSAHFNTGELFF. CDR3 sequence (DNA): TGTGCCAGCAGTGCCCACTTCAACACCGGGGAGCTGTTTTTT.